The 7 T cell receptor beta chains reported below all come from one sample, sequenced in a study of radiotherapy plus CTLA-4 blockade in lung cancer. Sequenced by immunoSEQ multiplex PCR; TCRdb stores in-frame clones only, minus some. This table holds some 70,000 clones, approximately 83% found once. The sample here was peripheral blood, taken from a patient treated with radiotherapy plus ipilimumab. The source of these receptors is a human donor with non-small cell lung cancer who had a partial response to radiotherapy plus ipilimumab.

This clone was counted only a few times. CDR3 sequence: CASTNQRNTGELFF. In DNA, the CDR3 is TGTGCCAGCACGAACCAGCGGAACACCGGGGAGCTGTTTTTT. This chain joins TRBV6-1 and TRBJ2-2; D gene unclear. The CDR3 runs to 14 residues. Germline loops: CDR1 MNHNS, CDR2 SASEGT. Trimming removed 7 bases at V and 1 base at J, with 10 bases between.

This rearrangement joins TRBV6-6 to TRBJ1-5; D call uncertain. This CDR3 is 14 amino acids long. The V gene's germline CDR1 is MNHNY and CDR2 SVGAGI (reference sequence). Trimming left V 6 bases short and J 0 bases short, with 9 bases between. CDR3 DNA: TGTGCCAGCAGCCCTGCAGTTAGCAATCAGCCCCAGCATTTT. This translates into CASSPAVSNQPQHF.

This chain's CDR3 is CASSSDPLGGLNEQYF. In DNA, the CDR3 is TGTGCCAGCAGCTCCGACCCGTTAGGAGGATTGAACGAGCAGTACTTC. The genes are TRBV11-2 and TRBJ2-7; tentative D call: TRBD2 (5 bases). Per germline, CDR1 SGHAT and CDR2 FQNNGV. V was clipped by 4 bases and J by 5 bases, with 21 bases between them. The CDR3 extends over 16 amino acids.

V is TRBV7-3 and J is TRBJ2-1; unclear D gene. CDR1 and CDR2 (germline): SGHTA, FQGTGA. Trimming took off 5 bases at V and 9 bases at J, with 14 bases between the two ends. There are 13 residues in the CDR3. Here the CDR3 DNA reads TGTGCCAGCAGCCAATCCCCCGGTGGTGAGCAGTTCTTC. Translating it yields CASSQSPGGEQFF.

The DNA for the CDR3 is TGTGCCAGCAGTGAGGGACACAGGTACGAGCAGTACTTC. Encoded protein: CASSEGHRYEQYF. V is TRBV25-1 and J is TRBJ2-7, with D tentatively TRBD1 (6 bases). V lost 3 bases and J lost 4, with 10 bases in between. Germline assignment: CDR1 MGHDK and CDR2 SYGVNS. CDR3 length: 13 amino acids.

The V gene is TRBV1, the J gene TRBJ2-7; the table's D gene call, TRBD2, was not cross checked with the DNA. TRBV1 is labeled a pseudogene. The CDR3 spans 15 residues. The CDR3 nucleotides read TGCACCAGCAGCCCCTTCTTAAGAGGCGGCTACGAGCAGTACTTC. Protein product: CTSSPFLRGGYEQYF.

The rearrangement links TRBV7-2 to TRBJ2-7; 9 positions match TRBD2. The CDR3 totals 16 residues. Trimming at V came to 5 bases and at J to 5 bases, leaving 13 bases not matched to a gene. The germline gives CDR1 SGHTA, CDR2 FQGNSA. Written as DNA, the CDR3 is TGTGCCAGCAGCCAGCGGGGGAGCGGGAGGTCAGACGAGCAGTACTTC. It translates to CASSQRGSGRSDEQYF.